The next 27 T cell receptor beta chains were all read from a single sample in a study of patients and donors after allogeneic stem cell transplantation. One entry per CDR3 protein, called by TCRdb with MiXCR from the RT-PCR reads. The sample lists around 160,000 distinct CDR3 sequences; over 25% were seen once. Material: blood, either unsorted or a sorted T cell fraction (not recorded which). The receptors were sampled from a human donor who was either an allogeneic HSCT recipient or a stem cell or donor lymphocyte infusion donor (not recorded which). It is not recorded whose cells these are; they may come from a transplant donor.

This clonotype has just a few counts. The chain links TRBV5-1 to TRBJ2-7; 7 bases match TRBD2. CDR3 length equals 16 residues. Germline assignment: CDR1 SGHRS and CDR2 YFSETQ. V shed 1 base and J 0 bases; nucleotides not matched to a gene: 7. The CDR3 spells CASSLSARENSYEQYF. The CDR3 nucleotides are TGCGCCAGCAGCTTGAGTGCGCGGGAGAACTCCTACGAGCAGTACTTC. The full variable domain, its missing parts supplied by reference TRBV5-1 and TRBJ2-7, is KAGVTQTPRYLIKTRGQQVTLSCSPISGHRSVSWYQQTPGQGLQFLFEYFSETQRNKGNFPGRFSGRQFSNSRSEMNVSTLELGDSALYLCASSLSARENSYEQYFGPGTRLTVT.

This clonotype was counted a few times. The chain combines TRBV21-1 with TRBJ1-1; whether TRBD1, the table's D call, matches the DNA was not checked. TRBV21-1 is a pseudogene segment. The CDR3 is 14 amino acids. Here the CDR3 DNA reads TGTGCCAGCAGCATCGGGGGAGAGCGCACTGAAGCTTTCTTT. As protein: CASSIGGERTEAFF.

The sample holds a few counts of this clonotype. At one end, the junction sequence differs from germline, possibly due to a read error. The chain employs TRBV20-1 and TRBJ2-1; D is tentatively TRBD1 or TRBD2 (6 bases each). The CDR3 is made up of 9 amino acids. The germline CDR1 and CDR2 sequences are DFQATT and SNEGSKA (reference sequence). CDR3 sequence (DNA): TGCAGTGCCCTAGTGGGGGGCCTCTTC. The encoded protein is CSALVGGLF.

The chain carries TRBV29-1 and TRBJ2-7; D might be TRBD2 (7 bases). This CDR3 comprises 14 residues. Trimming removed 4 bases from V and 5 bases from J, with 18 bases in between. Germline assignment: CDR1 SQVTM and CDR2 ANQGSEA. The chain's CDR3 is CSVGGGRTTDEQYF. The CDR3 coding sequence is TGCAGCGTTGGGGGGGGGCGGACTACGGACGAGCAGTACTTC.

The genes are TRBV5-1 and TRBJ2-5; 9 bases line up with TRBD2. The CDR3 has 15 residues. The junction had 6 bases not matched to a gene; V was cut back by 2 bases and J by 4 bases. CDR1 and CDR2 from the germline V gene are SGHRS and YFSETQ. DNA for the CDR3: TGCGCCAGCAGCTTTGGCGGGAGGGCCGGAGAGACCCAGTACTTC. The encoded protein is CASSFGGRAGETQYF. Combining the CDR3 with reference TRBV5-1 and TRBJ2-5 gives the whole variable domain KAGVTQTPRYLIKTRGQQVTLSCSPISGHRSVSWYQQTPGQGLQFLFEYFSETQRNKGNFPGRFSGRQFSNSRSEMNVSTLELGDSALYLCASSFGGRAGETQYFGPGTRLLVL.

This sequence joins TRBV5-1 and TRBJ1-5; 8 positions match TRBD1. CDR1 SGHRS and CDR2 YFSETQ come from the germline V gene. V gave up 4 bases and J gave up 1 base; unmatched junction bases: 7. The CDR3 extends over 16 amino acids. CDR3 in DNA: TGCGCCAGCAGCATCGGACAGGGTGGCAGCAATCAGCCCCAGCATTTT. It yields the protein CASSIGQGGSNQPQHF.

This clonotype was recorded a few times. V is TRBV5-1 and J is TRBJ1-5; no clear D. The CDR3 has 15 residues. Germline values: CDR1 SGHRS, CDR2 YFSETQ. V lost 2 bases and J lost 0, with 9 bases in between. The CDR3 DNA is TGCGCCAGCAGCTTTGGCCCCAATAGCAATCAGCCCCAGCATTTT. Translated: CASSFGPNSNQPQHF.

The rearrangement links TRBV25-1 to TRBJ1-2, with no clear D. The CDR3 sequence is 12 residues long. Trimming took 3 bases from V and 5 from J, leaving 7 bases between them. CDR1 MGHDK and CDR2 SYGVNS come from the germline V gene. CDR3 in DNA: TGTGCCAGCAGTGAGGGTCTTTATGGCTACACCTTC. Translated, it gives CASSEGLYGYTF.

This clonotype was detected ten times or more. The CDR3 is CASSPRQGYGYTF. The CDR3 DNA reads as TGTGCCAGCAGTCCCCGACAGGGCTATGGCTACACCTTC. The chain joins TRBV6-5 to TRBJ1-2, with 7 bases lining up with TRBD1. This CDR3 is 13 amino acids long. Germline CDR1 is MNHEY and CDR2 is SVGAGI. The V gene end was trimmed by 5 bases and the J gene end by 4 bases; junction bases not matched to a gene: 4.

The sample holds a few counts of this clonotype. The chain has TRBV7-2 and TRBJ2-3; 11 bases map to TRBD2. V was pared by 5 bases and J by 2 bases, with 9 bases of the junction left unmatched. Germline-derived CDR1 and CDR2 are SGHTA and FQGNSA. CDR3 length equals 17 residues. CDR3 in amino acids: CASSLTLGLAVTDTQYF. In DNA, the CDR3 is TGTGCCAGCAGCCTTACCCTGGGACTAGCGGTCACAGATACGCAGTATTTT.

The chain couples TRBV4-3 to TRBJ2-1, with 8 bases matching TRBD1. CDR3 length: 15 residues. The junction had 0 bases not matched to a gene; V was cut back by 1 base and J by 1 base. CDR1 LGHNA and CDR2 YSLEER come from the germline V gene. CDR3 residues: CASSQGTGSYNEQFF. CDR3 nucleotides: TGCGCCAGCAGCCAAGGGACAGGGTCCTACAATGAGCAGTTCTTC.

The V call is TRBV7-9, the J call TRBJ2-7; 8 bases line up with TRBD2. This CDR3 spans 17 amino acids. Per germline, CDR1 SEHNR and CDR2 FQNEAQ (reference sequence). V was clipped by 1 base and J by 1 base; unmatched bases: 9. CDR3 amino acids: CASSLGGLAGDSYEQYF. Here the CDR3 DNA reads TGTGCCAGCAGCTTAGGAGGTCTAGCGGGCGATTCCTACGAGCAGTACTTC.

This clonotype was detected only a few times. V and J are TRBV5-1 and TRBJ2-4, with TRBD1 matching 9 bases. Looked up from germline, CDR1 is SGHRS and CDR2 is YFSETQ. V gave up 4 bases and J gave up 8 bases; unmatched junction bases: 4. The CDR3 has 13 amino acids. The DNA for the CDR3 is TGCGCCAGCAGCCCGGACAGGGGAGACATTCAGTACTTC. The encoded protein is CASSPDRGDIQYF. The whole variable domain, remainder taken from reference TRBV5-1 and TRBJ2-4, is KAGVTQTPRYLIKTRGQQVTLSCSPISGHRSVSWYQQTPGQGLQFLFEYFSETQRNKGNFPGRFSGRQFSNSRSEMNVSTLELGDSALYLCASSPDRGDIQYFGAGTRLSVL.

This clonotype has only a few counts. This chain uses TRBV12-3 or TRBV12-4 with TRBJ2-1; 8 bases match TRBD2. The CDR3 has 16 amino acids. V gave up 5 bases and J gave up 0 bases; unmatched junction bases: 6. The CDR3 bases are TGTGCCAGCAGTCTACTCGGGAGGGCCTCCTACAATGAGCAGTTCTTC. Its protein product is CASSLLGRASYNEQFF.

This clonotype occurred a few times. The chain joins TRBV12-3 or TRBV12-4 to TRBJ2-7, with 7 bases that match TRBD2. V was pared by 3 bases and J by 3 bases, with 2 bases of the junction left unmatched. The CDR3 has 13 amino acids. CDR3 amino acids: CASSFGLGYEQYF. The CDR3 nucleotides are TGTGCCAGCAGTTTCGGACTAGGCTACGAGCAGTACTTC.

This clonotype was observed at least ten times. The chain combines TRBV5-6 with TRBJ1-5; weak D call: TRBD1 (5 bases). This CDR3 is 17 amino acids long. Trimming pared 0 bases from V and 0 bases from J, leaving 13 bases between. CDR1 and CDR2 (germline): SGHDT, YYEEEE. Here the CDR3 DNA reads TGTGCCAGCAGCTTGGATAGGGGAGGGGATAGCAATCAGCCCCAGCATTTT. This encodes CASSLDRGGDSNQPQHF.

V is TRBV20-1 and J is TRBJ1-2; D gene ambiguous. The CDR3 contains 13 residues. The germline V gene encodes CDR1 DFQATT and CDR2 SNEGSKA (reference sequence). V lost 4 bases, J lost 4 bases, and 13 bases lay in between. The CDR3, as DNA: TGCAGTGCTACTGACACGGACGTCTATGGCTACACCTTC. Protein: CSATDTDVYGYTF.

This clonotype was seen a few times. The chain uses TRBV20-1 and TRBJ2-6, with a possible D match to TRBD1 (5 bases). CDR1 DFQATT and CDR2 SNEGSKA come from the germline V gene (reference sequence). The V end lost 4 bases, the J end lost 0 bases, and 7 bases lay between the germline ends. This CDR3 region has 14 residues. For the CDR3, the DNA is TGCAGTGCTACAGGGTTCTCTGGGGCCAACGTCCTGACTTTC. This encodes CSATGFSGANVLTF.

The CDR3 loop is CSARGPSSTGELFF. CDR3 DNA sequence: TGCAGTGCTAGAGGCCCTAGTTCCACCGGGGAGCTGTTTTTT. The genes are TRBV20-1 and TRBJ2-2, with D uncertain. Germline V lookup: CDR1 DFQATT, CDR2 SNEGSKA (reference sequence). There are 14 residues in the CDR3. V was shortened by 1 base and J by 4 bases, with 10 bases between the two germline ends.

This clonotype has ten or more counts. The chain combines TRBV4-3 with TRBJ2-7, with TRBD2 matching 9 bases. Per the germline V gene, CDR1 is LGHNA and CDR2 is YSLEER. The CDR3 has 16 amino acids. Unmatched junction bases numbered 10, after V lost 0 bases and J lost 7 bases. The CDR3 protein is CASSQEWRGGGVEQYF. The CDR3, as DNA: TGCGCCAGCAGCCAAGAATGGCGGGGGGGCGGAGTGGAGCAGTACTTC.

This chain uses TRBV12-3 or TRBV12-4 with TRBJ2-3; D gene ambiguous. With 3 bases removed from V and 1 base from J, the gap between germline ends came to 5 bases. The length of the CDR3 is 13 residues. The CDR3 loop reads CASSFWGTDTQYF. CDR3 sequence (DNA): TGTGCCAGCAGTTTTTGGGGCACAGATACGCAGTATTTT.

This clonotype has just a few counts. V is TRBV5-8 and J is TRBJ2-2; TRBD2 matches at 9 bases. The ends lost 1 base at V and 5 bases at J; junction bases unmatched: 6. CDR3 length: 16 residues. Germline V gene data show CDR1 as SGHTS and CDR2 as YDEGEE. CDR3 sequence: CASSLPSGIKTGELFF. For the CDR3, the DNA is TGTGCCAGCAGCTTGCCTAGCGGGATTAAAACCGGGGAGCTGTTTTTT.

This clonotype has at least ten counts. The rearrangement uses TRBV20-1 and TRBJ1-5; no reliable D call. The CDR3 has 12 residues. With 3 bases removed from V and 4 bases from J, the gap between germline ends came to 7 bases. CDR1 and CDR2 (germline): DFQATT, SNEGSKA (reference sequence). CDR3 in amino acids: CSARPRNQPQHF. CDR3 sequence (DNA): TGCAGTGCTAGGCCGCGAAATCAGCCCCAGCATTTT.

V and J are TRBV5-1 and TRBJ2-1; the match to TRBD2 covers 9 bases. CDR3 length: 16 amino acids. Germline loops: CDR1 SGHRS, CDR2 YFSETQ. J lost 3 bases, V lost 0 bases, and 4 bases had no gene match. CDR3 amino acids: CASSLGLAANYNEQFF. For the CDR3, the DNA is TGCGCCAGCAGCTTGGGACTAGCGGCAAACTACAATGAGCAGTTCTTC. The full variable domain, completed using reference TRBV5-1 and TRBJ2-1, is KAGVTQTPRYLIKTRGQQVTLSCSPISGHRSVSWYQQTPGQGLQFLFEYFSETQRNKGNFPGRFSGRQFSNSRSEMNVSTLELGDSALYLCASSLGLAANYNEQFFGPGTRLTVL.

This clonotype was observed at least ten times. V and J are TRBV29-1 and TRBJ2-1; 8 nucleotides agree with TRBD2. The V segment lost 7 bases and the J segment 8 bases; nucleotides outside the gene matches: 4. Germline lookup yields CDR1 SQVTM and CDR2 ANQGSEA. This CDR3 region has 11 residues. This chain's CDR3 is CSGGLDYEQFF. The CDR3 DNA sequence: TGCAGCGGGGGACTAGACTATGAGCAGTTCTTC.

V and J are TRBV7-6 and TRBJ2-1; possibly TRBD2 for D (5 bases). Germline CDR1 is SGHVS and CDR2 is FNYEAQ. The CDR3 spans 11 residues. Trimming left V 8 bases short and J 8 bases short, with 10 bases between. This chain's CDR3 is CASGGLDEQFF. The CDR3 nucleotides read TGTGCCAGCGGAGGCCTCGATGAGCAGTTCTTC.

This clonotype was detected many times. This chain's CDR3 is CSARPDSLQHQPQHF. The DNA for the CDR3 is TGCAGTGCTAGACCCGACAGTCTCCAGCATCAGCCCCAGCATTTT. V usage is TRBV20-1 and J usage is TRBJ1-5; D is possibly TRBD1 (5 bases). V was trimmed by 2 bases and J by 5 bases, leaving 16 bases between them. Germline V gene data show CDR1 as DFQATT and CDR2 as SNEGSKA (reference sequence). The CDR3 covers 15 residues.